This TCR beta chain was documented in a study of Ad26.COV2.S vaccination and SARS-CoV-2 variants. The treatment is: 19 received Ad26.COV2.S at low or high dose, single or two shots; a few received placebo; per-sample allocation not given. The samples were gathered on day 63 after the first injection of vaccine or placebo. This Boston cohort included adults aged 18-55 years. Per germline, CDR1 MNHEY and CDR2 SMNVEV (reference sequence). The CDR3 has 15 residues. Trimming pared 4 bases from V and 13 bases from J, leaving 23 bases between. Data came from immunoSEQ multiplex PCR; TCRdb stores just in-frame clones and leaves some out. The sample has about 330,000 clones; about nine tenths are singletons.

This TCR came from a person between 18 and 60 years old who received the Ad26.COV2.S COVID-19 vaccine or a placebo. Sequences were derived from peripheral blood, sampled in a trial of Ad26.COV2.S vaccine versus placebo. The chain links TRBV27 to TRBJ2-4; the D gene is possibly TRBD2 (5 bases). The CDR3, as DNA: TGTGCCAGCAGTTCGCGGGCCGGCCTCAGAGTAGTACAGTACTTC. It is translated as CASSSRAGLRVVQYF.